The rows below give T cell receptor beta chains drawn from one sample of a study of T cells in Graves' hyperthyroidism and ophthalmopathy. TCRdb called the multiplex PCR reads again in MiXCR, with one record for every CDR3 protein. Here the sample spans roughly 200,000 distinct CDR3 sequences, around 17% being singletons. Material for sequencing was blood. These receptors came from a woman between 50 and 59 years old with Graves' hyperthyroidism. Each CDR3 is given with its conserved first and last residue. A D gene is named only where the DNA matches it firmly. The size field is filled for only some rows; it gives once, few, many or a size class.

j_call: TRBJ2-4; clone_size: -; d_call: -; v_call: TRBV15; cdr3_aa: CATSRDRHTGSKNIQYF; cdr3_nt: TGTGCCACCAGCAGAGATCGCCATACAGGGTCCAAAAACATTCAGTACTTC
j_call: TRBJ2-1; clone_size: -; d_call: -; v_call: TRBV11-2; cdr3_aa: CASSFITAEYNEQFF; cdr3_nt: TGTGCCAGCAGCTTCATAACAGCGGAATACAATGAGCAGTTCTTC
j_call: TRBJ2-5; clone_size: -; d_call: TRBD1; v_call: TRBV28; cdr3_aa: CASTRDRVSGETQYF; cdr3_nt: TGTGCCAGCACCCGGGACAGGGTCTCTGGAGAGACCCAGTACTTC
j_call: TRBJ2-2; clone_size: -; d_call: -; v_call: TRBV9; cdr3_aa: CASSVGVRGPGELFF; cdr3_nt: TGTGCCAGCAGCGTAGGGGTAAGGGGCCCCGGGGAGCTGTTTTTT
j_call: TRBJ2-3; clone_size: few; d_call: -; v_call: TRBV4-1; cdr3_aa: CASSPRITDTQYF; cdr3_nt: TGCGCCAGCAGCCCCCGGATCACAGATACGCAGTATTTT
j_call: TRBJ2-7; clone_size: few; d_call: -; v_call: TRBV7-6; cdr3_aa: CASSLDRDIAYEQYF; cdr3_nt: TGTGCCAGCAGCCTGGACCGGGACATAGCCTACGAGCAGTACTTC
j_call: TRBJ2-7; clone_size: many; d_call: TRBD1; v_call: TRBV20-1; cdr3_aa: CSARTGSNEQYF; cdr3_nt: TGCAGTGCAAGGACAGGGTCTAACGAGCAGTACTTC
j_call: TRBJ2-3; clone_size: many; d_call: TRBD2; v_call: TRBV5-1; cdr3_aa: CASSYGLDPSTDTQYF; cdr3_nt: TGCGCCAGCAGCTACGGACTAGACCCTAGCACAGATACGCAGTATTTT
j_call: TRBJ2-5; clone_size: many; d_call: -; v_call: TRBV27; cdr3_aa: CASRPGASGETQYF; cdr3_nt: TGTGCCAGCAGGCCGGGGGCCTCCGGGGAGACCCAGTACTTC
j_call: TRBJ2-7; clone_size: -; d_call: -; v_call: TRBV28; cdr3_aa: CASSQPGSYEQYF; cdr3_nt: TGTGCCAGCAGCCAGCCGGGGTCCTACGAGCAGTACTTC
j_call: TRBJ2-7; clone_size: -; d_call: TRBD2; v_call: TRBV11-3; cdr3_aa: CASSGRGRAPGQYF; cdr3_nt: TGTGCCAGCAGCGGTCGCGGGAGAGCCCCCGGGCAGTACTTC
j_call: TRBJ2-5; clone_size: few; d_call: -; v_call: TRBV5-4; cdr3_aa: CASSLRQGQETQYF; cdr3_nt: TGTGCCAGCAGCTTGAGGCAGGGTCAAGAGACCCAGTACTTC
j_call: TRBJ1-1; clone_size: few; d_call: -; v_call: TRBV2; cdr3_aa: CASSDYENTEAFF; cdr3_nt: TGTGCCAGCAGTGATTACGAGAACACTGAAGCTTTCTTT
j_call: TRBJ1-5; clone_size: many; d_call: -; v_call: TRBV6-1; cdr3_aa: CASSLRWEGSQPQHF; cdr3_nt: TGTGCCAGCAGTCTCCGATGGGAGGGAAGTCAGCCCCAGCATTTT
j_call: TRBJ2-7; clone_size: many; d_call: -; v_call: TRBV12-3/TRBV12-4; cdr3_aa: CASSLPRTAPRSYEQYF; cdr3_nt: TGTGCCAGCAGTTTACCCCGGACGGCCCCCAGGTCCTACGAGCAGTACTTC
j_call: TRBJ1-1; clone_size: -; d_call: -; v_call: TRBV11-3; cdr3_aa: CASSLEGGNKKAFF; cdr3_nt: TGTGCCAGCAGCTTAGAAGGGGGTAATAAGAAAGCTTTCTTT
j_call: TRBJ1-5; clone_size: -; d_call: -; v_call: TRBV30; cdr3_aa: CAWSKVRNTGNQPQHF; cdr3_nt: TGTGCCTGGAGTAAGGTACGGAACACGGGCAATCAGCCCCAGCATTTT
j_call: TRBJ2-1; clone_size: -; d_call: TRBD2; v_call: TRBV9; cdr3_aa: CASSVAPPSGRYGDNEQFF; cdr3_nt: TGTGCCAGCAGCGTCGCGCCCCCTAGCGGGAGATACGGCGACAATGAGCAGTTCTTC
j_call: TRBJ1-1; clone_size: -; d_call: -; v_call: TRBV27; cdr3_aa: CASSMGGTEAFF; cdr3_nt: TGTGCCAGCAGTATGGGGGGAACTGAAGCTTTCTTT
j_call: TRBJ2-3; clone_size: many; d_call: TRBD2; v_call: TRBV3-1; cdr3_aa: CASSQAASGKTDTQYF; cdr3_nt: TGTGCCAGCAGCCAAGCCGCTAGCGGGAAAACAGATACGCAGTATTTT
j_call: TRBJ2-7; clone_size: many; d_call: TRBD1; v_call: TRBV2; cdr3_aa: CASSVRDRGVNEQYF; cdr3_nt: TGTGCCAGCAGTGTTCGAGACAGGGGGGTCAACGAGCAGTACTTC
j_call: TRBJ1-2; clone_size: many; d_call: TRBD1; v_call: TRBV6-1; cdr3_aa: CASRMTGNYGYTF; cdr3_nt: TGTGCCAGCAGAATGACAGGGAACTATGGCTACACCTTC
j_call: TRBJ2-7; clone_size: -; d_call: TRBD2; v_call: TRBV27; cdr3_aa: CASRVTSGYEQYF; cdr3_nt: TGTGCCAGCAGGGTGACTAGCGGCTACGAGCAGTACTTC
j_call: TRBJ1-2; clone_size: few; d_call: -; v_call: TRBV30; cdr3_aa: CAWKPGRGKNYGYTF; cdr3_nt: TGTGCCTGGAAGCCGGGGAGGGGAAAAAACTATGGCTACACCTTC
j_call: TRBJ2-5; clone_size: many; d_call: TRBD2; v_call: TRBV6-5; cdr3_aa: CASSYSGGRGQETQYF; cdr3_nt: TGTGCCAGCAGTTACTCTGGCGGGAGGGGGCAAGAGACCCAGTACTTC
j_call: TRBJ2-2; clone_size: -; d_call: -; v_call: TRBV19; cdr3_aa: CASRIDRLTGELFF; cdr3_nt: TGTGCCAGTAGAATTGACAGGCTCACCGGGGAGCTGTTTTTT
j_call: TRBJ2-2; clone_size: -; d_call: -; v_call: TRBV6-1; cdr3_aa: CATTGGTGELFF; cdr3_nt: TGTGCCACCACCGGCGGCACCGGGGAGCTGTTTTTT
j_call: TRBJ2-1; clone_size: many; d_call: TRBD2; v_call: TRBV24-1; cdr3_aa: CATRTSGGSYNEQFF; cdr3_nt: TGTGCCACCCGCACTAGCGGTGGGTCCTACAATGAGCAGTTCTTC
j_call: TRBJ2-5; clone_size: -; d_call: -; v_call: TRBV2; cdr3_aa: CASSEVELETQYF; cdr3_nt: TGTGCCAGCAGTGAGGTCGAGCTGGAGACCCAGTACTTC
j_call: TRBJ2-2; clone_size: many; d_call: -; v_call: TRBV7-2; cdr3_aa: CASSTQRSSGELFF; cdr3_nt: TGTGCCAGCAGCACTCAGCGGTCCTCCGGGGAGCTGTTTTTT
j_call: TRBJ2-1; clone_size: few; d_call: TRBD2; v_call: TRBV14; cdr3_aa: CASSQLAGVMYNEQFF; cdr3_nt: TGTGCCAGCAGCCAACTAGCGGGAGTCATGTACAATGAGCAGTTCTTC
j_call: TRBJ2-5; clone_size: many; d_call: -; v_call: TRBV24-1; cdr3_aa: CATSDPLGAQYF; cdr3_nt: TGTGCCACCAGTGATCCCCTTGGGGCCCAGTACTTC
j_call: TRBJ2-1; clone_size: few; d_call: -; v_call: TRBV5-5; cdr3_aa: CAGRGRREGYNEQFF; cdr3_nt: TGTGCCGGTCGGGGGCGGAGGGAGGGCTACAATGAGCAGTTCTTC
j_call: TRBJ2-2; clone_size: many; d_call: -; v_call: TRBV7-3; cdr3_aa: CASSLIAGSGELFF; cdr3_nt: TGTGCCAGCAGCTTAATCGCCGGGTCCGGGGAGCTGTTTTTT
j_call: TRBJ1-4; clone_size: -; d_call: -; v_call: TRBV19; cdr3_aa: CASSPRDARGGEKLFF; cdr3_nt: TGTGCCAGTAGTCCGCGAGACGCCCGGGGGGGGGAAAAACTGTTTTTT
j_call: TRBJ1-1; clone_size: few; d_call: TRBD1; v_call: TRBV18; cdr3_aa: CASSPDTFSGGGGRKEAFF; cdr3_nt: TGTGCCAGCTCACCCGATACCTTCTCAGGGGGCGGAGGTCGTAAAGAAGCTTTCTTT
j_call: TRBJ1-2; clone_size: few; d_call: TRBD1; v_call: TRBV20-1; cdr3_aa: CSAGDRGPGGYTF; cdr3_nt: TGCAGTGCGGGGGACAGGGGCCCGGGGGGCTACACCTTC
j_call: TRBJ2-5; clone_size: many; d_call: -; v_call: TRBV29-1; cdr3_aa: CSVDNLGSHQETQYF; cdr3_nt: TGCAGCGTTGATAATCTGGGAAGCCACCAAGAGACCCAGTACTTC
j_call: TRBJ1-1; clone_size: many; d_call: -; v_call: TRBV30; cdr3_aa: CAWSVGYTEAFF; cdr3_nt: TGTGCCTGGAGTGTAGGTTACACTGAAGCTTTCTTT
j_call: TRBJ1-2; clone_size: many; d_call: TRBD1; v_call: TRBV28; cdr3_aa: CASIPGQHYGYTF; cdr3_nt: TGTGCCAGCATACCGGGACAGCACTATGGCTACACCTTC
j_call: TRBJ2-7; clone_size: many; d_call: -; v_call: TRBV7-2; cdr3_aa: CASSPGALIYEQYF; cdr3_nt: TGTGCCAGCAGCCCCGGCGCTCTAATCTACGAGCAGTACTTC
j_call: TRBJ2-7; clone_size: few; d_call: -; v_call: TRBV12-3/TRBV12-4; cdr3_aa: CASSLGTTNEQYF; cdr3_nt: TGTGCCAGCAGTTTAGGGACTACCAACGAGCAGTACTTC
j_call: TRBJ2-7; clone_size: many; d_call: -; v_call: TRBV10-3; cdr3_aa: CAISAHNRGIEQYF; cdr3_nt: TGTGCCATCAGTGCACACAATAGGGGCATCGAGCAGTACTTC
j_call: TRBJ2-7; clone_size: many; d_call: TRBD2; v_call: TRBV6-1; cdr3_aa: CASSFPSGSFYEQYF; cdr3_nt: TGTGCCAGCAGTTTCCCTAGCGGGAGTTTCTACGAGCAGTACTTC
j_call: TRBJ1-1; clone_size: many; d_call: TRBD1; v_call: TRBV15; cdr3_aa: CATSREDRGAEIEAFF; cdr3_nt: TGTGCCACCAGCAGAGAAGACAGGGGAGCGGAAATCGAAGCTTTCTTT
j_call: TRBJ1-5; clone_size: few; d_call: -; v_call: TRBV2; cdr3_aa: CASRRQGHQPQHF; cdr3_nt: TGTGCCAGCAGAAGGCAGGGCCATCAGCCCCAGCATTTT
j_call: TRBJ2-7; clone_size: few; d_call: -; v_call: TRBV7-9; cdr3_aa: CASRTGVSHEQYF; cdr3_nt: TGTGCCAGCAGGACGGGAGTCTCCCACGAGCAGTACTTC
j_call: TRBJ2-3; clone_size: many; d_call: TRBD2; v_call: TRBV3-1; cdr3_aa: CASSIAGELADTQYF; cdr3_nt: TGTGCCAGCAGTATAGCGGGAGAATTAGCAGATACGCAGTATTTT
j_call: TRBJ1-2; clone_size: many; d_call: -; v_call: TRBV20-1; cdr3_aa: CSAKLLGDYGYTF; cdr3_nt: TGCAGTGCTAAACTTCTCGGGGATTATGGCTACACCTTC
j_call: TRBJ2-1; clone_size: few; d_call: -; v_call: TRBV19; cdr3_aa: CASSPQIYNEQFF; cdr3_nt: TGTGCCAGTAGTCCACAGATATACAATGAGCAGTTCTTC
j_call: TRBJ1-1; clone_size: many; d_call: -; v_call: TRBV24-1; cdr3_aa: CATSDFLTLTGLNTEAFF; cdr3_nt: TGTGCCACCAGTGATTTCCTGACCCTGACAGGACTGAACACTGAAGCTTTCTTT
j_call: TRBJ2-5; clone_size: many; d_call: -; v_call: TRBV12-3/TRBV12-4; cdr3_aa: CASSPVTLGETQYF; cdr3_nt: TGTGCCAGCAGCCCAGTTACCCTCGGGGAGACCCAGTACTTC
j_call: TRBJ2-5; clone_size: -; d_call: -; v_call: TRBV7-3; cdr3_aa: CASSAREWETQYF; cdr3_nt: TGTGCCAGCAGCGCCAGGGAGTGGGAGACCCAGTACTTC
j_call: TRBJ2-3; clone_size: many; d_call: -; v_call: TRBV12-3/TRBV12-4; cdr3_aa: CASRLIGGGGVTDTQYF; cdr3_nt: TGTGCCAGCAGGCTCATTGGAGGAGGTGGTGTGACAGATACGCAGTATTTT
j_call: TRBJ2-1; clone_size: many; d_call: -; v_call: TRBV27; cdr3_aa: CASSYSQGFYNEQFF; cdr3_nt: TGTGCCAGCAGTTACTCCCAGGGGTTTTACAATGAGCAGTTCTTC